This TCR beta chain is from a study of blood T cell repertoires in COVID-19. Authors' data handling: Estimation of nucleated cell counts relied on the amplification of reference gene primers. Some clones are missing from TCRdb's copy, which holds only in-frame ones; the method was immunoSEQ multiplex PCR. The V and J calls and clone size come from that table; D and trimming were worked out from the DNA. The table shows 300,000 to 400,000 clones, with 88% occurring only once. This CDR3 is 14 amino acids long. Germline values: CDR1 SGHRS, CDR2 YFSETQ. V was pared by 3 bases and J by 3 bases, with 13 bases between. Participants were aged about 18 to 90 years from some 24 US areas.

This rearrangement joins TRBV5-1 to TRBJ2-7, with TRBD2 as a possible D gene (6 bases). This sequence was found in a man younger than 45 who had recovered from COVID-19. The specimen sequenced was PBMCs or T cells enriched from blood (not recorded which). CDR3 DNA: TGCGCCAGCAGCTCCGTAGCGGCGATCTACGAGCAGTACTTC. It is translated as CASSSVAAIYEQYF.